This TCR beta chain appears in the sequencing data of a study of shared clonotypes between healthy human individuals. Study background: Three plates each covered CD4 naive and memory; CD8 naive two, CD8 memory one.

CDR1 and CDR2 from the germline V gene are MNHEY and SMNVEV (reference sequence). The CDR3 contains 15 residues. Trimming took 4 bases from V and 0 from J, leaving 12 bases between them. The naive CD8 subset, CD45RO-negative cells positively selected for CCR7, excluded terminally differentiated effector memory CD45RA+ cells. Profiling relied on immunoSEQ multiplex PCR, and the TCRdb table lists in-frame clones only, not all of them. There are about 580,000 clones in the sample; 95% to 98% occur only once, and 0.3% lies in the top ten. The sequenced sample consisted of naive CD8+ T cells sorted from blood. This receptor was obtained from a man younger than 40 in good health. The chain combines TRBV27 with TRBJ2-5, with D unresolved. The CDR3 region is CASSSRISYQETQYF. In DNA, the CDR3 is TGTGCCAGCAGTTCGCGGATTAGTTACCAAGAGACCCAGTACTTC.